Below are 31 T cell receptor beta chains sequenced from a single sample in a study of blood T cell repertoires in COVID-19. Measured with immunoSEQ multiplex PCR; TCRdb has only the in-frame clones, and not every one. This sample has about 150,000 clones; about four fifths occur once, and the top ten carry roughly 14%. Sequencing input: peripheral blood. Receptor source: a man between 18 and 29 years old with active or convalescent COVID-19.

This clone has more than one count but fewer than ten. This chain uses TRBV29-1 with TRBJ2-6; 8 bases agree with TRBD1. Germline V gives CDR1 SQVTM, CDR2 ANQGSEA. This CDR3 region has 17 residues. The V gene end was trimmed by 5 bases and the J gene end by 0 bases; junction bases not matched to a gene: 9. For the CDR3, the DNA is TGCAGCGTTTCCTGGGGACAGGCGAACTCTGGGGCCAACGTCCTGACTTTC. The encoded protein is CSVSWGQANSGANVLTF.

The V and J genes are TRBV18 and TRBJ2-7, with 12 bases aligning to TRBD1. CDR1 and CDR2 (germline): KGHSH, LQKENI. This CDR3 region has 14 residues. V lost 6 bases, J lost 7 bases, and 7 bases stayed unmatched. The CDR3 protein is CASSPGTGGGEQYF. The CDR3 DNA is TGTGCCAGCTCCCCCGGGACAGGGGGCGGTGAGCAGTACTTC.

There are a few counts of this clone. V gene TRBV23-1 combines with J gene TRBJ2-2; 7 nucleotides align to TRBD1. TRBV23-1 is marked as an open reading frame, function uncertain. The CDR3 is 19 residues long. J gave up 0 bases and V 0 bases, and 10 bases lay outside the gene matches. The CDR3 is CASSQSWDSTLTNTGELFF. The CDR3 nucleotides are TGCGCCAGCAGTCAATCGTGGGACAGTACCCTCACGAACACCGGGGAGCTGTTTTTT.

The chain uses TRBV5-1 and TRBJ2-1; 11 nucleotides line up with TRBD2. CDR1 is SGHRS and CDR2 is YFSETQ in the germline V gene. The CDR3 spans 19 residues. Trimming cost V 2 bases and J 3 bases; bases outside gene matches: 13. The CDR3 sequence is CASSFFSGGATPIYNEQFF. The CDR3 DNA follows: TGCGCCAGCAGCTTTTTTAGCGGGGGGGCCACCCCAATCTACAATGAGCAGTTCTTC.

The count of this clone is one. The rearrangement joins TRBV18 to TRBJ2-3, with D possibly TRBD1 on 6 matching bases. There are 17 residues in the CDR3. Between the trimmed V and J ends, which lost 2 bases and 3 bases, there was a span of 18 bases. Per germline, CDR1 KGHSH and CDR2 LQKENI. This CDR3 is CASSPTSTRGVTDTQYF. In DNA form, the CDR3 reads TGTGCCAGCTCACCAACTTCCACCAGGGGCGTGACAGATACGCAGTATTTT.

The V and J genes are TRBV27 and TRBJ2-7; D perhaps matches TRBD1 (6 bases). Germline CDR1 MNHEY, CDR2 SMNVEV (reference sequence). The CDR3 runs 14 residues. Trimming cost V 6 bases and J 2 bases, with 14 bases left between them. The CDR3 reads CASSVTGTTYEQYF. The CDR3, as DNA: TGTGCCAGCAGCGTAACCGGGACAACCTACGAGCAGTACTTC.

CDR3 residues: CASSVVATGATGELFF. The CDR3 bases are TGTGCCAGCAGCGTAGTGGCGACAGGGGCTACCGGGGAGCTGTTTTTT. The V call is TRBV9, the J call TRBJ2-2; 8 nucleotides align to TRBD1. Germline V gives CDR1 SGDLS, CDR2 YYNGEE. V shed 0 bases and J 5 bases; nucleotides not matched to a gene: 6. The length of the CDR3 is 16 residues.

A few counts support this clone. The J gene is TRBJ2-7, the V gene TRBV5-1, with 10 positions matching TRBD1. The CDR3 runs 13 residues. Germline loops: CDR1 SGHRS, CDR2 YFSETQ. V gave up 4 bases and J gave up 5 bases; unmatched junction bases: 3. For the CDR3, the DNA is TGCGCCAGCAGCAGGGACAGGGGCAACGAGCAGTACTTC. Its translation is CASSRDRGNEQYF.

This sequence joins TRBV9 and TRBJ2-1; 15 bases match TRBD2. Trimming removed 0 bases from V and 8 bases from J; junction bases left unmatched: 9. The CDR3 consists of 18 residues. The germline V gene encodes CDR1 SGDLS and CDR2 YYNGEE. In nucleotides, the CDR3 is TGTGCCAGCAGCGTAGACGGCTGGGGACTAGCGGGAGGATATGAGCAGTTCTTC. This encodes CASSVDGWGLAGGYEQFF.

J is TRBJ2-1 and V is TRBV6-1; 8 positions agree with TRBD1. The CDR3 contains 16 residues. V shed 4 bases and J 2 bases; nucleotides not matched to a gene: 7. The V gene's germline CDR1 is MNHNS and CDR2 SASEGT. CDR3 amino acids: CASSVRDRITYNEQFF. The CDR3 DNA follows: TGTGCCAGCAGTGTCCGGGACAGGATCACCTACAATGAGCAGTTCTTC.

The rearrangement links TRBV6-6 to TRBJ1-5, with 10 bases aligning to TRBD1. The J segment lost 0 bases and the V segment lost 6 bases, leaving 5 bases of the junction unmatched. The CDR3 runs 16 residues. Germline CDR1 MNHNY, CDR2 SVGAGI (reference sequence). The CDR3 sequence: CASREGTGASNQPQHF. CDR3 sequence (DNA): TGTGCCAGCAGGGAGGGGACAGGGGCTAGCAATCAGCCCCAGCATTTT.

This clone was counted a few times. This sequence joins TRBV7-9 and TRBJ1-4; D perhaps matches TRBD1 (5 bases). Germline CDR1 is SEHNR and CDR2 is FQNEAQ (reference sequence). The CDR3 has 14 residues. Trimming removed 3 bases at V and 7 bases at J, with 12 bases between. The CDR3 sequence: CASSLGLGAEKLFF. The CDR3 DNA is TGTGCCAGCAGCTTGGGTTTAGGGGCTGAAAAACTGTTTTTT.

The gene calls are TRBV10-3 and TRBJ1-6; 8 nucleotides line up with TRBD1. Germline assignment: CDR1 ENHRY and CDR2 SYGVKD. After removal of 6 bases from V and 10 bases from J, the junction contained 5 bases not matched to a gene. This CDR3 is built from 13 residues. CDR3 sequence reads: CAIRVDRASPLHF. Here the CDR3 DNA reads TGTGCCATCAGGGTGGACAGGGCCTCACCCCTCCACTTT.

The chain carries TRBV4-1 and TRBJ1-3, with 7 bases fitting TRBD1. The V gene's germline CDR1 is MGHRA and CDR2 YSYEKL. This CDR3 region has 18 residues. J gave up 0 bases and V 2 bases, and 10 bases lay outside the gene matches. As DNA, the CDR3 is TGCGCCAGCAGCCAACCCAAAGGGGGACAGAGCTCTGGAAACACCATATATTTT. This sequence encodes CASSQPKGGQSSGNTIYF.

The genes are TRBV5-6 and TRBJ2-5, with TRBD2 as a possible D gene (6 bases). Germline V lookup: CDR1 SGHDT, CDR2 YYEEEE. V lost 1 base and J lost 4, with 14 bases in between. The CDR3 sequence is 15 residues long. The CDR3 region is CASSLWRWRGETQYF. The CDR3 nucleotides read TGTGCCAGCAGCTTGTGGCGATGGCGGGGAGAGACCCAGTACTTC.

The CDR3 spells CASSRQGYQPQHF. As DNA, the CDR3 is TGTGCCAGCAGTCGACAGGGTTATCAGCCCCAGCATTTT. J is TRBJ1-5 and V is TRBV12-3 or TRBV12-4; 7 nucleotides agree with TRBD1. The CDR3 consists of 13 residues. Trimming cost V 5 bases and J 5 bases; bases outside gene matches: 3.

The chain combines TRBV5-1 with TRBJ1-1, with 10 nucleotides matching TRBD1. The germline CDR1 and CDR2 sequences are SGHRS and YFSETQ. Trimming removed 0 bases from V and 4 bases from J; junction bases left unmatched: 6. CDR3 size: 16 residues. The CDR3 loop reads CASSLVGDRGSTEAFF. CDR3 nucleotides: TGCGCCAGCAGCTTGGTTGGGGACAGGGGTAGCACTGAAGCTTTCTTT.

A remark on this clone: The sample carries other DNA sequences with the same CDR3. The chain links TRBV11-2 to TRBJ1-5; D gene ambiguous. Germline V CDR1 and CDR2: SGHAT, FQNNGV. The CDR3 is 14 amino acids. V was pared by 0 bases and J by 4 bases, with 7 bases between. In nucleotides, the CDR3 is TGTGCCAGCAGCTTAGATGGCTCTAATCAGCCCCAGCATTTT. It codes for CASSLDGSNQPQHF.

This chain uses TRBV19 with TRBJ2-3; 7 bases map to TRBD2. This CDR3 is 16 amino acids long. From germline, CDR1 is LNHDA and CDR2 SQIVND (reference sequence). V was pared by 3 bases and J by 2 bases, with 8 bases of the junction left unmatched. The CDR3: CASSILAGVLTDTQYF. The CDR3 coding sequence is TGTGCCAGTAGTATTTTGGCGGGAGTCCTCACAGATACGCAGTATTTT.

The genes are TRBV5-5 and TRBJ2-7; D unclear. CDR1 is SGHKS and CDR2 is YYEKEE in the germline V gene (reference sequence). This CDR3 spans 15 amino acids. Trimming removed 1 base from V and 0 bases from J, with 11 bases in between. The CDR3 nucleotides are TGTGCCAGCAGCTTGTCCCTCCAGTCCTCCTACGAGCAGTACTTC. It encodes CASSLSLQSSYEQYF.

This chain joins TRBV4-1 and TRBJ1-4; TRBD1 aligns across 7 bases. Losses at the gene ends were 4 bases for V and 1 base for J; bases not matched to a gene: 18. Germline V gives CDR1 MGHRA, CDR2 YSYEKL. The CDR3 covers 20 residues. CDR3 protein: CASSPRWDTGARGTNEKLFF. In DNA form, the CDR3 reads TGCGCCAGCAGCCCTCGATGGGATACAGGGGCGAGGGGAACTAATGAAAAACTGTTTTTT.

This clone was seen more than once but under ten times. The chain recombines TRBV18 with TRBJ2-7; 8 bases align to TRBD1. V lost 3 bases and J lost 5; bases outside the gene matches: 9. The CDR3 is made up of 15 amino acids. Germline CDR1 reads KGHSH; CDR2 reads LQKENI. The CDR3 nucleotides are TGTGCCAGCTCACCCTTCGGACAGGGTTTTAACGAGCAGTACTTC. It is translated as CASSPFGQGFNEQYF.

V is TRBV29-1 and J is TRBJ2-5, with 8 bases fitting TRBD2. This CDR3 is 14 amino acids long. The ends lost 5 bases at V and 5 bases at J; junction bases unmatched: 10. Germline values: CDR1 SQVTM, CDR2 ANQGSEA. In nucleotides, the CDR3 is TGCAGCGTTAGGGGACTAGTAGAAGGGGAGACCCAGTACTTC. Translated, it gives CSVRGLVEGETQYF.

The CDR3 reads CASSQEASAGGPFF. CDR3 DNA: TGTGCCAGCAGCCAAGAAGCTTCGGCGGGAGGCCCGTTCTTC. The chain joins TRBV3-1 (or the pseudogene TRBV3-2) to TRBJ2-1; TRBD2 agrees at 8 bases. The length of the CDR3 is 14 residues. Germline V gene data show CDR1 as LGHDT and CDR2 as YNNKEL (reference sequence). Trimming at V came to 0 bases and at J to 15 bases, leaving 10 bases not matched to a gene.

The CDR3 here is CASSKGLAGGSETQYF. CDR3 nucleotide sequence: TGTGCCAGCAGTAAGGGACTAGCGGGAGGTTCGGAGACCCAGTACTTC. V and J are TRBV2 and TRBJ2-5, with 15 bases matching TRBD2. In germline, CDR1 is SNHLY, CDR2 FYNNEI. V gave up 5 bases and J gave up 5 bases; unmatched junction bases: 6. The CDR3 sequence is 16 residues long.

CDR3 amino acids: CASSGNQGTQETQYF. The DNA of the CDR3 is TGTGCCAGTAGTGGAAATCAGGGGACCCAAGAGACCCAGTACTTC. The chain recombines TRBV19 with TRBJ2-5; TRBD1 is a possible D gene (6 bases). The V gene's germline CDR1 is LNHDA and CDR2 SQIVND (reference sequence). Trimming cost V 5 bases and J 1 base, with 14 bases left between them. The CDR3 extends over 15 amino acids.

The rearrangement links TRBV5-4 to TRBJ2-3; TRBD2 aligns across 7 bases. The CDR3 consists of 15 residues. Germline V CDR1 and CDR2: SGHNT, YYREEE (reference sequence). V was clipped by 0 bases and J by 5 bases; unmatched bases: 6. CDR3 in DNA: TGTGCCAGCAGCTTGGCCCGGGGCGGGAGAGATACGCAGTATTTT. This encodes CASSLARGGRDTQYF.

The count of this clone is one. The genes are TRBV15 and TRBJ2-7; D is ambiguous. The CDR3 is 16 residues long. V lost 0 bases and J lost 2, with 14 bases in between. The germline CDR1 and CDR2 sequences are LNHNV and YYDKDF (reference sequence). The CDR3 bases are TGTGCCACCAGCAGAGATCGTGGAGAGGCCACCTACGAGCAGTACTTC. This encodes CATSRDRGEATYEQYF.

The chain has TRBV5-1 and TRBJ2-7; 10 bases agree with TRBD2. Germline lookup yields CDR1 SGHRS and CDR2 YFSETQ. The CDR3 has 16 amino acids. V lost 7 bases to trimming and J lost 9 bases; unmatched junction nucleotides: 19. The CDR3, as DNA: TGCGCCAGCTACCCCTGGACTAGCGGAAACGGGCAGCGGCAGTACTTC. Its translation is CASYPWTSGNGQRQYF. Combining the CDR3 with reference TRBV5-1 and TRBJ2-7 gives the whole variable domain KAGVTQTPRYLIKTRGQQVTLSCSPISGHRSVSWYQQTPGQGLQFLFEYFSETQRNKGNFPGRFSGRQFSNSRSEMNVSTLELGDSALYLCASYPWTSGNGQRQYFGPGTRLTVT.

The V and J genes are TRBV21-1 and TRBJ2-3; the tabulated D call, TRBD1, remains unverified against the DNA. TRBV21-1 is a listed pseudogene. The CDR3 runs to 15 residues. This chain's CDR3 is CASSPWDRRTDTQYF. The CDR3 coding sequence is TGTGCCAGCAGCCCGTGGGACAGGAGGACAGATACGCAGTATTTT.

This clone has more than one count but fewer than ten. One junction end does not reproduce the germline sequence, and a read error may be involved. V gene TRBV5-1 combines with J gene TRBJ1-1; the D is unclear. Germline assignment: CDR1 SGHRS and CDR2 YFSETQ. This CDR3 has 13 amino acids. The CDR3 coding sequence is TGCGCCAGCACCTTGAATCATAACACTGAAGCTTTCTTT. This encodes CASTLNHNTEAFF.